This TCR beta chain was profiled in a study of regulatory T cells in long-lasting Graves disease. The CDR3 sequence is 13 residues long. V shed 9 bases and J 3 bases; nucleotides not matched to a gene: 8. From germline, CDR1 is SNHLY and CDR2 FYNNEI. The study's findings and limits: There was favoring of TRBV28, TRBJ1-2 and TRBJ2-5 in persistent disease.

Arm-PCR of CDR3 regions and iRepertoire HTBI primers were used to build TCR beta libraries. In TCRdb, the multiplex PCR reads were re-called with MiXCR into one record per CDR3 protein. The table includes around 420,000 distinct CDR3 sequences, roughly a sixth detected once. Stated time point: newly diagnosed GD, antithyroid drugs for less than 3 months. Following extraction of RNA from PBMCs, that RNA was used to make the TCR library. This clonotype was counted many times. The antigen remains undetermined. The clonotype comes from a female donor with Graves disease. The chain carries TRBV2 and TRBJ2-7; 7 bases line up with TRBD1. Material: peripheral blood mononuclear cells (PBMCs), obtained at new diagnosis, from a patient treated with antithyroid drugs. In nucleotides, the CDR3 is TGTGCCAGTGCCAGGGACAGCTTCTACGAGCAGTACTTC. It is translated as CASARDSFYEQYF.